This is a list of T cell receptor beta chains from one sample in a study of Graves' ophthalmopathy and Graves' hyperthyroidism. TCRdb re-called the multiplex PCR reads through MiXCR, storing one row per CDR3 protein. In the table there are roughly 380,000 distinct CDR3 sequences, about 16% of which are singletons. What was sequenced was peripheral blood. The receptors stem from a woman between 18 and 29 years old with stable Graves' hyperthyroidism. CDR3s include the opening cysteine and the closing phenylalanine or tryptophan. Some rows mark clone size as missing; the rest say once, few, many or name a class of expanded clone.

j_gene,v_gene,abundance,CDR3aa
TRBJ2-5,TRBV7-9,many,CASSLPLAGRETQYF
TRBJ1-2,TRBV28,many,CASRPYRVPSGGYTF
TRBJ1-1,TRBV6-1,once,CASRPQTGIDTEAFF
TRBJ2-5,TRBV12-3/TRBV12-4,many,CASSFSGAGPETQYF
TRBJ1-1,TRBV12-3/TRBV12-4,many,CASSLAPRLDTEAFF
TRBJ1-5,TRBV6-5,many,CASSLMGSWAGNQPQHF
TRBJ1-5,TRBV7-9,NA,CASSSRTGIQPQHF
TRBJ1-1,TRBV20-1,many,CSARPALPRTGEAFF
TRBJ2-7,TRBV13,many,CASSSTLGALSYEQYF
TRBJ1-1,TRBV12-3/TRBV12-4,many,CASRDLRDRGTEAFF
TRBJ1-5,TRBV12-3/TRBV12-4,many,CASSRGEQPQHF
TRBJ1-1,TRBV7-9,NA,CASGVVWDTEAFF
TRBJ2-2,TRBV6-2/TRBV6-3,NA,CASSQLAGFDTGELFF
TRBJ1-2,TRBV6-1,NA,CASSEEGIYGYTF
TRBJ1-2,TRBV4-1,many,CASSGDRGQGGYTF
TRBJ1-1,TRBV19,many,CASSGTGDTEAFF
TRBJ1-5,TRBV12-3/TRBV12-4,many,CASSGTVANQPQHF